Listed below are T cell receptor beta chains from one sample, sequenced in a study of response to subunit inactivated influenza vaccine. One entry per CDR3 protein, called by TCRdb with MiXCR from the RT-PCR reads. The table has under 950,000 distinct CDR3 sequences, around 20% seen once. The sample here was PBMCs from blood, taken roughly 5 days after vaccination. The source is a man aged 50-59 years who received an inactivated influenza vaccine. Each CDR3 is given with its conserved first and last residue. The order of the fields is D gene, J gene, clone size, CDR3 length, V gene, CDR3 DNA, CDR3 protein. The D gene is left open where the match is weak. Clone size is given for some rows only: seen once, a few or many times, or a class if the clone is expanded.

d_gene: NA
j_gene: TRBJ2-7
abundance: NA
len: 16
v_gene: TRBV12-3/TRBV12-4
CDR3nt: TGTGCCAGCAGTCGGGCCTCAGGAGGGGGCTATTACGAGCAGTACTTC
CDR3aa: CASSRASGGGYYEQYF

d_gene: NA
j_gene: TRBJ2-7
abundance: NA
len: 13
v_gene: TRBV6-2/TRBV6-3
CDR3nt: TGTGCCGGCACCGACCGTAAGTCCTACGAGCAGTACTTC
CDR3aa: CAGTDRKSYEQYF

d_gene: NA
j_gene: TRBJ2-5
abundance: NA
len: 14
v_gene: TRBV7-2
CDR3nt: TGTGCCAGCAGCTTAGGGGTACTGCAAGAGACCCAGTACTTC
CDR3aa: CASSLGVLQETQYF

d_gene: TRBD1
j_gene: TRBJ1-1
abundance: NA
len: 14
v_gene: TRBV20-1
CDR3nt: TGCAGTGCTAGGTCGGCGACAGGGGGCACTGAAGCTTTCTTT
CDR3aa: CSARSATGGTEAFF

d_gene: TRBD2
j_gene: TRBJ2-3
abundance: few
len: 16
v_gene: TRBV5-1
CDR3nt: TGCGCCAGCAGCCCCGGCCCGGGAGGGCCTACAGATACGCAGTATTTT
CDR3aa: CASSPGPGGPTDTQYF

d_gene: NA
j_gene: TRBJ2-3
abundance: few
len: 15
v_gene: TRBV24-1
CDR3nt: TGTGCCACCAGTGATAGTAAAGGTATGGCAGATACGCAGTATTTT
CDR3aa: CATSDSKGMADTQYF

d_gene: NA
j_gene: TRBJ1-2
abundance: NA
len: 13
v_gene: TRBV7-9
CDR3nt: TGTGCCAGCAGAGTAGACAGTGCCTATGGCTACACCTTC
CDR3aa: CASRVDSAYGYTF

d_gene: TRBD1
j_gene: TRBJ1-5
abundance: few
len: 17
v_gene: TRBV12-3/TRBV12-4
CDR3nt: TGTGCCAGCAGTCCTGGACAGGGGACGGGCCGGGGGCAGCCCCAGCATTTT
CDR3aa: CASSPGQGTGRGQPQHF

d_gene: NA
j_gene: TRBJ1-2
abundance: few
len: 13
v_gene: TRBV7-8
CDR3nt: TGTGCCAGCAGCCCACTAAGAGGGTATGGCTACACCTTC
CDR3aa: CASSPLRGYGYTF

d_gene: NA
j_gene: TRBJ1-6
abundance: NA
len: 15
v_gene: TRBV7-9
CDR3nt: TGTGCCAGCAGCCCCCAAGGACGAACGTCTTCACCCCTCCACTTT
CDR3aa: CASSPQGRTSSPLHF

d_gene: NA
j_gene: TRBJ2-7
abundance: NA
len: 15
v_gene: TRBV15
CDR3nt: TGTGCCACCAGCAGAGGGAAGGACATCCTCTACGAGCAGTACTTC
CDR3aa: CATSRGKDILYEQYF

d_gene: NA
j_gene: TRBJ1-6
abundance: NA
len: 14
v_gene: TRBV3-1
CDR3nt: TGTGCCAGCAGCCAAGGGACGGGCTATTCACCCCTCCACTTT
CDR3aa: CASSQGTGYSPLHF

d_gene: TRBD1
j_gene: TRBJ1-2
abundance: few
len: 15
v_gene: TRBV12-3/TRBV12-4
CDR3nt: TGTGCCAGCACCCCAATAGGACAGGCCAACTATGGCTACACCTTC
CDR3aa: CASTPIGQANYGYTF

d_gene: NA
j_gene: TRBJ1-5
abundance: few
len: 15
v_gene: TRBV4-3
CDR3nt: TGCGCCAGCAGCCAAGACAGTTATAGCAATCAGCCCCAGCATTTT
CDR3aa: CASSQDSYSNQPQHF

d_gene: NA
j_gene: TRBJ2-3
abundance: NA
len: 15
v_gene: TRBV6-5
CDR3nt: TGTGCCAGCAGTTCCCAGCCCAGGAGTACAGATACGCAGTATTTT
CDR3aa: CASSSQPRSTDTQYF

d_gene: NA
j_gene: TRBJ2-1
abundance: NA
len: 12
v_gene: TRBV20-1
CDR3nt: TGCAGTGCTACCCCCGGGTTCAATGAGCAGTTCTTC
CDR3aa: CSATPGFNEQFF

d_gene: TRBD1
j_gene: TRBJ1-1
abundance: NA
len: 15
v_gene: TRBV9
CDR3nt: TGTGCCAGCAGCTCAACGGGACAGATGAACACTGAAGCTTTCTTT
CDR3aa: CASSSTGQMNTEAFF

d_gene: NA
j_gene: TRBJ1-1
abundance: few
len: 12
v_gene: TRBV28
CDR3nt: TGTGCCAGCAGTTTGTCCAAGACTGAAGCTTTCTTT
CDR3aa: CASSLSKTEAFF

d_gene: NA
j_gene: TRBJ2-5
abundance: NA
len: 14
v_gene: TRBV20-1
CDR3nt: TGCAGTGCTAGAGCAGGGGGGGATGTAGAGACCCAGTACTTC
CDR3aa: CSARAGGDVETQYF

d_gene: TRBD1
j_gene: TRBJ2-4
abundance: many
len: 14
v_gene: TRBV11-2
CDR3nt: TGTGCCAGCAGCCCCGGGACAGGGCTAAACATTCAGTACTTC
CDR3aa: CASSPGTGLNIQYF

d_gene: NA
j_gene: TRBJ1-4
abundance: once
len: 16
v_gene: TRBV4-1
CDR3nt: TGCGCCAGCAGCCAAGCCACCAGGGGTTTAAATGAAAAACTGTTTTTT
CDR3aa: CASSQATRGLNEKLFF

d_gene: NA
j_gene: TRBJ2-7
abundance: few
len: 13
v_gene: TRBV5-6
CDR3nt: TGTGCCAGCAGCTTCCAGGGTACTGTCGAGCAGTACTTC
CDR3aa: CASSFQGTVEQYF

d_gene: NA
j_gene: TRBJ1-6
abundance: few
len: 16
v_gene: TRBV6-1
CDR3nt: TGTGCCAGCAGGGCCGACAGGAGCTCCTATAATTCACCCCTCCACTTT
CDR3aa: CASRADRSSYNSPLHF

d_gene: NA
j_gene: TRBJ2-7
abundance: NA
len: 13
v_gene: TRBV28
CDR3nt: TGTGCCAGCAGTCGGCCCCTCTCCTACGAGCAGTACTTC
CDR3aa: CASSRPLSYEQYF

d_gene: NA
j_gene: TRBJ1-2
abundance: NA
len: 15
v_gene: TRBV12-3/TRBV12-4
CDR3nt: TGTGCCAGCAGTCCCCGGGGTGGGTCTAACTATGGCTACACCTTC
CDR3aa: CASSPRGGSNYGYTF

d_gene: NA
j_gene: TRBJ2-5
abundance: NA
len: 19
v_gene: TRBV11-2
CDR3nt: TGTGCCAGCAGCTTTCCGGCCCGGAACGAAGGGTGGGACGTGGAGACCCAGTACTTC
CDR3aa: CASSFPARNEGWDVETQYF

d_gene: TRBD2
j_gene: TRBJ2-7
abundance: NA
len: 15
v_gene: TRBV9
CDR3nt: TGTGCCAGCAGCCCCCTCTCTAGCGGGGTTTACGAGCAGTACTTC
CDR3aa: CASSPLSSGVYEQYF

d_gene: NA
j_gene: TRBJ2-2
abundance: few
len: 16
v_gene: TRBV12-3/TRBV12-4
CDR3nt: TGTGCCAGCACGCCCGCAGGCCCCATGGGCACCGGGGAGCTGTTTTTT
CDR3aa: CASTPAGPMGTGELFF

d_gene: NA
j_gene: TRBJ2-1
abundance: few
len: 13
v_gene: TRBV20-1
CDR3nt: TGCAGTGGAATTTTCGTTGCTGGCAATGAGCAGTTCTTC
CDR3aa: CSGIFVAGNEQFF

d_gene: TRBD1
j_gene: TRBJ2-2
abundance: NA
len: 16
v_gene: TRBV5-1
CDR3nt: TGCGCCAGCAGCCTTACCGGGACAGGGGCGTCCGGGGAGCTGTTTTTT
CDR3aa: CASSLTGTGASGELFF

d_gene: NA
j_gene: TRBJ2-4
abundance: NA
len: 14
v_gene: TRBV6-7
CDR3nt: TGTGCCAGCACCACTCGGGGAACCAAAAACATTCAGTACTTC
CDR3aa: CASTTRGTKNIQYF

d_gene: TRBD2
j_gene: TRBJ2-1
abundance: few
len: 16
v_gene: TRBV4-1
CDR3nt: TGCGCCAGCAGCCAAGTTGCGGGGGGGACACACCATGAGCAGTTCTTC
CDR3aa: CASSQVAGGTHHEQFF

d_gene: NA
j_gene: TRBJ2-3
abundance: NA
len: 12
v_gene: TRBV12-3/TRBV12-4
CDR3nt: TGTGCCAGCAGCTGGGAAACAGATACGCAGTATTTT
CDR3aa: CASSWETDTQYF

d_gene: NA
j_gene: TRBJ1-5
abundance: few
len: 14
v_gene: TRBV28
CDR3nt: TGTGCCAGCAGTTTTGCAGTAGATTATCAGCCCCAGCATTTT
CDR3aa: CASSFAVDYQPQHF

d_gene: TRBD1
j_gene: TRBJ2-2
abundance: NA
len: 17
v_gene: TRBV6-2/TRBV6-3
CDR3nt: TGTGCCAGCAGTTACTCGGCCGCAGGGGGTCTCACCGGGGAGCTGTTTTTT
CDR3aa: CASSYSAAGGLTGELFF

d_gene: NA
j_gene: TRBJ1-2
abundance: few
len: 14
v_gene: TRBV9
CDR3nt: TGTGCCAGCAGCCCCGGCGGGGGGGCCTATGGCTACACCTTC
CDR3aa: CASSPGGGAYGYTF

d_gene: TRBD2
j_gene: TRBJ2-1
abundance: NA
len: 13
v_gene: TRBV24-1
CDR3nt: TGTGCCACCATGCATCAAATGGGAGGGCAGCAGTTCTTC
CDR3aa: CATMHQMGGQQFF